These T cell receptor beta chains were read from a single sample in a study of CD8+CD57+ T cells in acquired aplastic anemia. Each CDR3 protein gets one entry after TCRdb re-called the reads with MiXCR. This table has 150,000 to 200,000 distinct CDR3 sequences, about 64% appearing once. The sample taken for sequencing was sorted CD4+, CD8+, or CD8+CD57+ T cells (not recorded which) from PBMCs. The receptor source for this set is a human donor with severe aplastic anemia or a healthy control (not recorded which). Each CDR3 is given with its conserved first and last residue. For some rows the clone size is stated as once, few or many, or as a class when expanded; others skip it.

cdr3_aa	clone_size	cdr3_length	v_call	j_call
CASDAAGLTEQYF	many	13	TRBV7-9	TRBJ2-7
CASSRDRVNYGYTF	NA	14	TRBV14	TRBJ1-2
CASSLQGGETRYF	NA	13	TRBV5-1	TRBJ2-5
CSVLSTSGKTGELFF	NA	15	TRBV29-1	TRBJ2-2
CASSQKRREESIGYTF	many	16	TRBV3-1	TRBJ1-2
CASSLGGSYNSPLHF	NA	15	TRBV7-2	TRBJ1-6
CASSYSSVDYGYTF	NA	14	TRBV6-6	TRBJ1-2
CASSHNGVNYGYTF	NA	14	TRBV12-3/TRBV12-4	TRBJ1-2
CASRGRGEEAFF	NA	12	TRBV7-4	TRBJ1-1
CSAKGLVSYEQYF	NA	13	TRBV20-1	TRBJ2-7
CASSLTSGGNTGELFF	NA	16	TRBV7-9	TRBJ2-2
CSATTRDTYQETQYF	many	15	TRBV20-1	TRBJ2-5
CSARAPTGFEQYF	few	13	TRBV20-1	TRBJ2-7
CASSGGRGYLYEQYF	NA	15	TRBV2	TRBJ2-7
CASSPGHPETQHF	NA	13	TRBV7-8	TRBJ1-5
CASSEAGGPTEQYF	NA	14	TRBV2	TRBJ2-7
CASSFEGVTIYF	many	12	TRBV12-3/TRBV12-4	TRBJ1-3
CASSLGQLYEQYF	NA	13	TRBV6-5	TRBJ2-7
CASSVGRASYEQYF	NA	14	TRBV11-2	TRBJ2-7
CASSARETLYEQYF	NA	14	TRBV25-1	TRBJ2-7
CASSFTGSSYNSPLHF	many	16	TRBV28	TRBJ1-6
CASSQDRARSVQETQYF	NA	17	TRBV4-2	TRBJ2-5
CSVITGGDLYEQYF	NA	14	TRBV29-1	TRBJ2-7
CSAETRDRVYEQYF	many	14	TRBV20-1	TRBJ2-7
CSVEGGYTEAFF	NA	12	TRBV29-1	TRBJ1-1
CASSLDMRYEQYF	NA	13	TRBV5-1	TRBJ2-7
CASRTDRGMNTEAFF	few	15	TRBV12-3/TRBV12-4	TRBJ1-1
CSARDSRATVSGAIEFF	many	17	TRBV20-1	TRBJ2-1
CATSIRQLDTEAFF	NA	14	TRBV15	TRBJ1-1
CASRQGDSEAFF	NA	12	TRBV6-5	TRBJ1-1
CASSVLAGGTYNEQFF	NA	16	TRBV25-1	TRBJ2-1
CASSVEQGPRGLETQYF	NA	17	TRBV9	TRBJ2-5
CSASDRDEQYF	NA	11	TRBV20-1	TRBJ2-7
CAISESERGFAYGYTF	NA	16	TRBV10-3	TRBJ1-2
CASGRRGGLGEQYF	NA	14	TRBV3-1	TRBJ2-7
CASGSSPTYEQYF	few	13	TRBV9	TRBJ2-7
CAISNPGLAPDEQFF	many	15	TRBV10-3	TRBJ2-1
CASSVVPDYGYTF	NA	13	TRBV9	TRBJ1-2
CASSLDVGWDPYEQYF	many	16	TRBV7-9	TRBJ2-7
CASSPTGSSYNEQFF	many	15	TRBV27	TRBJ2-1
CASSEWGARSPLHF	NA	14	TRBV6-1	TRBJ1-6
CSAPPGTSNEQFF	NA	13	TRBV20-1	TRBJ2-1
CASTFSQGNTEAFF	NA	14	TRBV6-4	TRBJ1-1
CASSYSGAPYNEQFF	NA	15	TRBV13	TRBJ2-1
CASRSGTGFGNQPQHF	NA	16	TRBV7-2	TRBJ1-5
CASRPKRGSSYEQYF	NA	15	TRBV6-1	TRBJ2-7
CASSPTGGIGELFF	NA	14	TRBV5-1	TRBJ2-2
CATSLAGGINEQFF	once	14	TRBV6-5	TRBJ2-1
CASRGTNYGYTF	NA	12	TRBV2	TRBJ1-2
CASSETGGYGYTF	NA	13	TRBV7-2	TRBJ1-2
CASSQGVGHYEQYF	NA	14	TRBV4-2	TRBJ2-7
CSARPGPSYEQYF	NA	13	TRBV20-1	TRBJ2-7
CASSLARGSNNEQFF	many	15	TRBV7-8	TRBJ2-1
CASSGTPSTGTQYF	NA	14	TRBV9	TRBJ2-3
CASSFGTSGLTGELFF	NA	16	TRBV7-9	TRBJ2-2
CSAREGGAFLPNYGYTF	many	17	TRBV20-1	TRBJ1-2
CASRKDLGYEQYF	NA	13	TRBV10-2	TRBJ2-7
CASSKTTGTGSYTF	few	14	TRBV28	TRBJ1-2
CATSSVGTVGVNEQFF	NA	16	TRBV15	TRBJ2-1
CAITLAGDSYNEQFF	NA	15	TRBV10-3	TRBJ2-1